This is a list of T cell receptor beta chains from one sample in a study of blood T cell repertoires in COVID-19. This table comes from immunoSEQ multiplex PCR, and its TCRdb copy is limited to in-frame clones, with some not included. Among 400,000 to 550,000 clones listed, 87% were seen once. The sample taken for sequencing was PBMCs or T cells enriched from blood (not recorded which). Source of these receptors: a woman aged 18-30 years with acute COVID-19. The CDR3 runs from the conserved cysteine through the conserved F or W. A D gene is named only where the DNA matches it firmly. A clone size is listed for some rows: how often the clone was seen (once, few, many), or a class if it is expanded.

v_call	clone_size	d_call	j_call	cdr3_aa	cdr3_nt
TRBV30	NA	NA	TRBJ1-5	CAWSTQEYSNQPQHF	TGTGCCTGGAGTACACAGGAGTACAGCAATCAGCCCCAGCATTTT
TRBV14	NA	NA	TRBJ2-7	CASRRRQGSTRAADYEQYF	TGTGCCAGCAGACGCAGACAAGGATCAACCCGAGCGGCGGACTACGAGCAGTACTTC
TRBV20-1	NA	NA	TRBJ2-7	CSARDSYEQYF	TGCAGTGCTAGAGATAGCTACGAGCAGTACTTC
TRBV5-1	once	NA	TRBJ2-7	CASSSDDGVWYEQYF	TGCGCCAGCAGCTCTGATGACGGGGTGTGGTACGAGCAGTACTTC
TRBV6-2/TRBV6-3	NA	NA	TRBJ1-4	CASSYDDFTNEKLFF	TGTGCCAGCAGTTACGATGACTTCACTAATGAAAAACTGTTTTTT
TRBV29-1	NA	NA	TRBJ2-7	CSVAPRGQSYEQYF	TGCAGCGTTGCCCCCCGCGGACAGTCCTACGAGCAGTACTTC
TRBV19	NA	TRBD1	TRBJ1-4	CASSPDRVGKLFF	TGTGCCAGTAGCCCCGACAGGGTTGGGAAACTGTTTTTT
TRBV5-6	few	TRBD1	TRBJ1-4	CASSPRGPGANEKLFF	TGTGCCAGCAGCCCGAGGGGGCCAGGGGCTAATGAAAAACTGTTTTTT
TRBV19	NA	NA	TRBJ1-2	CATLEQGYGYTF	TGTGCCACCCTCGAACAGGGTTATGGCTACACCTTC
TRBV12-3/TRBV12-4	NA	NA	TRBJ2-7	CASGWSGTYEQYF	TGTGCCAGCGGTTGGTCAGGGACCTACGAGCAGTACTTC
TRBV5-1	once	TRBD1	TRBJ1-2	CASSLGRTKGQGDYTF	TGCGCCAGCAGCTTGGGCCGGACGAAGGGACAGGGTGACTACACCTTC
TRBV7-9	NA	NA	TRBJ1-2	CASSLDPTGNGGYTF	TGTGCCAGCAGCTTAGACCCTACAGGGAACGGTGGCTACACCTTC
TRBV29-1	once	NA	TRBJ1-2	CSVGSRASGYTF	TGCAGCGTAGGTTCCAGGGCGTCGGGCTACACCTTC
TRBV12-5	NA	TRBD2	TRBJ2-5	CASGSGAGDWETQYF	TGTGCTAGTGGCTCAGGAGCGGGAGACTGGGAGACCCAGTACTTC
TRBV5-4	NA	NA	TRBJ1-1	CAMGGASNTEAFF	TGTGCCATGGGGGGGGCCTCGAACACTGAAGCTTTCTTT
TRBV11-3	once	NA	TRBJ2-1	CASSLVTGEQFF	TGTGCCAGCAGCTTAGTAACAGGCGAGCAGTTCTTC
TRBV6-5	NA	NA	TRBJ2-7	CASRPGMALGEQYF	TGTGCCAGCAGACCGGGTATGGCCCTTGGGGAGCAGTACTTC
TRBV5-4	NA	TRBD1	TRBJ1-4	CASSLGQGAGNEKLFF	TGTGCCAGCAGCTTGGGACAGGGGGCGGGAAATGAAAAACTGTTTTTT
TRBV12-3/TRBV12-4	NA	NA	TRBJ1-2	CASSFSAGGGYTF	TGTGCCAGCAGTTTCTCGGCGGGGGGCGGCTACACCTTC
TRBV4-3	NA	NA	TRBJ1-1	CASSQDDRQMRKNF	TGCGCCAGCAGCCAAGATGATCGCCAAATGAGGAAAAACTTT
TRBV6-5	NA	NA	TRBJ2-7	CASSYSWQISYEQYF	TGTGCCAGCAGTTACTCGTGGCAGATCTCCTACGAGCAGTACTTC
TRBV12-3/TRBV12-4	NA	NA	TRBJ2-3	CASTDSSDTQYF	TGTGCCAGCACCGACAGTTCGGATACGCAGTATTTT
TRBV7-9	once	TRBD1	TRBJ1-1	CASSSRRGPYTEAFF	TGTGCCAGCAGCTCTCGAAGGGGGCCCTACACTGAAGCTTTCTTT
TRBV11-2	NA	NA	TRBJ2-5	CASSINSQETQYF	TGTGCCAGCAGCATAAACAGCCAAGAGACCCAGTACTTC
TRBV7-2	NA	NA	TRBJ1-5	CASSRTAGANQPQHF	TGTGCCAGCAGCCGGACAGCGGGGGCGAATCAGCCCCAGCATTTT
TRBV15	NA	NA	TRBJ1-1	CATSRERGRGAFF	TGTGCCACCAGCAGAGAAAGGGGCAGGGGAGCTTTCTTT
TRBV12-3/TRBV12-4	NA	NA	TRBJ1-3	CASSPGPGNTIYF	TGTGCCAGCAGCCCGGGTCCTGGAAACACCATATATTTT
TRBV18	NA	NA	TRBJ2-1	CASSPPGHEQIGEQFF	TGTGCCAGCTCACCGCCAGGACACGAACAAATTGGTGAGCAGTTCTTC
TRBV5-1	NA	NA	TRBJ2-7	CASSLGTGPYEQYF	TGCGCCAGCAGCTTGGGTACAGGGCCCTACGAGCAGTACTTC
TRBV27	NA	NA	TRBJ1-2	CASSLEGGYGYTF	TGTGCCAGCAGTTTGGAGGGGGGGTATGGCTACACCTTC
TRBV5-6	few	NA	TRBJ1-3	CASSGLSSGNTIYF	TGTGCCAGCAGCGGTCTCAGCTCTGGAAACACCATATATTTT
TRBV11-2	once	NA	TRBJ2-1	CASSLVGGPYNEQFF	TGTGCCAGCAGCTTAGTCGGGGGGCCCTACAATGAGCAGTTCTTC
TRBV29-1	NA	NA	TRBJ1-1	CSVEDHRTEAFF	TGCAGCGTTGAAGATCATCGGACTGAAGCTTTCTTT
TRBV24-1	few	TRBD2	TRBJ2-7	CATSDQRETAEQYF	TGTGCCACCAGTGATCAGCGGGAGACGGCCGAGCAGTACTTC
TRBV28	NA	TRBD2	TRBJ2-1	CASRPGTSGGNEQFF	TGTGCCAGCAGGCCCGGGACTAGCGGGGGGAATGAGCAGTTCTTC
TRBV7-2	NA	TRBD1	TRBJ1-1	CASSQRTGGLSNEAFF	TGTGCCAGCAGCCAAAGGACAGGGGGCCTTAGTAATGAAGCTTTCTTT
TRBV10-1	NA	TRBD2	TRBJ2-2	CASSDRREGHGELFF	TGCGCCAGCAGTGATCGGCGGGAGGGTCACGGGGAGCTGTTTTTT
TRBV28	NA	NA	TRBJ2-1	CASSLETADNEQFF	TGTGCCAGCAGTCTGGAAACAGCAGACAATGAGCAGTTCTTC
TRBV28	NA	NA	TRBJ1-5	CASSPAGAQPRQPQHF	TGTGCCAGCAGCCCCGCGGGGGCTCAACCAAGGCAGCCCCAGCATTTT
TRBV9	NA	TRBD1	TRBJ1-2	CASKKGQGVDGYTF	TGTGCCAGCAAAAAAGGACAGGGTGTGGATGGCTACACCTTC
TRBV11-2	few	NA	TRBJ1-1	CASSVFPRATEAFF	TGTGCCAGCAGCGTATTTCCGAGGGCCACTGAAGCTTTCTTT
TRBV6-5	NA	NA	TRBJ1-2	CATSGALNYGYTF	TGTGCCACTTCAGGGGCGCTGAACTATGGCTACACCTTC
TRBV25-1	NA	NA	TRBJ1-4	CASSDERRVNEKLFF	TGTGCCAGCAGTGACGAGAGACGGGTTAATGAAAAACTGTTTTTT
TRBV28	NA	NA	TRBJ1-3	CASRKKRTSYSGNTIYF	TGTGCCAGCAGAAAAAAGCGAACATCTTACTCTGGAAACACCATATATTTT
TRBV2	NA	NA	TRBJ2-7	CASSPPSRTYEQYF	TGTGCCAGCAGCCCCCCTAGCCGGACCTACGAGCAGTACTTC
TRBV5-1	NA	NA	TRBJ1-5	CASSLDNGNQPQHF	TGCGCCAGCAGCTTGGACAACGGGAACCAGCCCCAGCATTTT
TRBV18	once	TRBD1	TRBJ1-1	CASSPNSGTVNTEAFF	TGTGCCAGCTCACCTAACTCCGGGACAGTAAACACTGAAGCTTTCTTT
TRBV5-8	NA	TRBD1	TRBJ2-5	CASSEQGKETQYF	TGTGCCAGCAGCGAACAGGGGAAGGAGACCCAGTACTTC
TRBV12-5	NA	NA	TRBJ1-5	CASGSPGYQPQHF	TGTGCTAGTGGTTCGCCGGGATATCAGCCCCAGCATTTT
TRBV7-8	NA	TRBD2	TRBJ2-5	CASSPLAGEEETQYF	TGTGCCAGCAGCCCGTTAGCGGGAGAGGAGGAGACCCAGTACTTC
TRBV5-1	NA	NA	TRBJ1-5	CASSLGGRNQPQHF	TGCGCCAGCAGCTTGGGGGGCCGAAATCAGCCCCAGCATTTT
TRBV28	once	NA	TRBJ1-2	CASSVSGILYGYTF	TGTGCCAGCAGTGTGTCAGGGATACTCTATGGCTACACCTTC
TRBV4-1	NA	NA	TRBJ1-1	CASSQGLRRSGGTEAFF	TGCGCCAGCAGCCAAGGGTTGAGACGGAGTGGAGGCACTGAAGCTTTCTTT